The sequence of this T cell receptor (beta chain) was determined in a study of cytomegalovirus exposure and HLA in healthy donors. The study, taken as a whole, reports: For most subjects, TCR beta sequences were reported to predict HLA-A and HLA-B alleles with accuracy. Analyses of presence/absence relied on an assumption of roughly uniform sequencing depth across donors. In a later analysis, common viral pathogens appeared linked to several of the most significant clusters.

The CDR3 spans 15 residues. Germline CDR1 LNHDA, CDR2 SQIVND (reference sequence). V lost 3 bases and J lost 1; bases outside the gene matches: 3. This PCR relied on a set of 60 Vbeta primers and 13 Jbeta primers. Sequencing was performed with immunoSEQ multiplex PCR; in TCRdb, only in-frame clones are kept and a portion is missing. The table records about 160,000 clones, approximately 80% of them present only once. In its sample, this clone was seen once. The antigen remains undetermined. This chain joins TRBV19 and TRBJ1-2; 9 nucleotides line up with TRBD1. What was sequenced was PBMCs. This receptor was taken from a woman younger than 35 in good health and CMV-seronegative. The CDR3 coding sequence is TGTGCCAGTAGTATCGGGACAGGGAGTAACTATGGCTACACCTTC. Encoded protein: CASSIGTGSNYGYTF. The full variable domain, its missing parts supplied by reference TRBV19 and TRBJ1-2, is DGGITQSPKYLFRKEGQNVTLSCEQNLNHDAMYWYRQDPGQGLRLIYYSQIVNDFQKGDIAEGYSVSREKKESFPLTVTSAQKNPTAFYLCASSIGTGSNYGYTFGSGTRLTVV.